The clone carrying this T cell receptor beta chain was observed a single time. The antigen remains unidentified. The repertoire was sequenced with immunoSEQ multiplex PCR; TCRdb's copy has only in-frame clones and lacks some. Of hundreds of thousands of clones listed, more than 70% are singletons. The data derive from a study of shared clonotypes between healthy human individuals. Regarding the study as a whole: Naive subsets generally exceeded memory subsets in estimated richness.

V lost 6 bases and J lost 5; bases outside the gene matches: 10. The CDR3 loop spans 15 amino acids. Germline V gene data show CDR1 as MNHNS and CDR2 as SASEGT. The specimen was memory CD4+ T cells sorted from blood. Sample subset: CD45RA-negative fraction. This receptor was obtained from a woman younger than 45 in good health. The chain links TRBV6-1 to TRBJ2-5; 9 bases are shared with TRBD2. CDR3 bases: TGTGCCAGCAGAGAGGGGTTAGCGGGAGTGGAGACCCAGTACTTC. Its protein is CASREGLAGVETQYF.